The clone carrying this T cell receptor (beta chain) was picked up many times. The target antigen is unknown. Methods used by the authors: CDR3 was compared across clinicopathological groups, and the resulting differences were used to build a distant-metastasis classifier for papillary thyroid cancer. TCRdb reassembled clones from the PCR reads with MiXCR. What appears here as the V and J calls and clone size reflects TCRdb's work, not the paper's. The sample consists of around 40,000 clones, roughly 14% of them appearing once. This sample is drawn from a study of metastatic and nonmetastatic thyroid tumors. Study details: Samples came from malignant and benign thyroid patients, and repertoires were compared across blood and tumor or nodule tissue. Study-level results: In both blood and tumor samples, TCR beta diversity was reported significantly higher for malignant than benign nodules.

No treatment of any kind had been given to any patient before thyroid surgery. The V gene end was trimmed by 4 bases and the J gene end by 6 bases; junction bases not matched to a gene: 9. The CDR3 has 15 residues. Germline V gene sequence: CDR1 LGHDT, CDR2 YNNKEL (reference sequence). The specimen was blood. The chain uses TRBV3-1 and TRBJ2-1, with TRBD1 identical over 7 bases. The receptor comes from a female donor with papillary thyroid cancer or a benign thyroid nodule (not recorded which). Some clones in this sample may be carry-over from other donors' samples. This CDR3 is CASSRGDSTVNEQFF. CDR3 nucleotides: TGTGCCAGCAGCCGTGGGGACAGCACTGTCAATGAGCAGTTCTTC.